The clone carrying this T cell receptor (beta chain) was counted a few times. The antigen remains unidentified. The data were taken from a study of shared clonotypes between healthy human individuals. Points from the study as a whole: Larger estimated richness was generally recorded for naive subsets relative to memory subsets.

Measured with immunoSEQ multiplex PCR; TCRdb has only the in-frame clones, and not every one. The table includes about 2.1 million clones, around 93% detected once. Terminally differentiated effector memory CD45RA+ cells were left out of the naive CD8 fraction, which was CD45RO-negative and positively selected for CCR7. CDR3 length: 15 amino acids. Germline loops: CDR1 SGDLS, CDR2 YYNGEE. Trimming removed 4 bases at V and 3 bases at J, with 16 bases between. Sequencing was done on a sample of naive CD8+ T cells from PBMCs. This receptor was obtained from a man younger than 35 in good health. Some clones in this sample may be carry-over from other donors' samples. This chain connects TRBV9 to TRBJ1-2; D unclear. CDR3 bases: TGTGCCAGCAGCACCCGACTCTTCCCTGACTATGGCTACACCTTC. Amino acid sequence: CASSTRLFPDYGYTF.